Listed below are T cell receptor beta chains from one sample, sequenced in a study of shared clonotypes between healthy human individuals. TCRdb keeps only in-frame clones here, not all; method: immunoSEQ multiplex PCR. Among approximately 1.4 million clones listed, approximately 98% were seen once. The sample comprised naive CD4+ T cells sorted from blood. These receptor sequences come from a man younger than 45 in good health. Both conserved end residues are part of each CDR3. D genes are given only for firm matches. Clone size, where shown, is once, few, many, or a class for clones that have expanded.

len	d_gene	v_gene	abundance	j_gene	CDR3nt	CDR3aa
14	.	TRBV6-6	once	TRBJ2-7	TGTGCCAGCAGAAAGGCGATTAATCGGGATGAACAGTACTTC	CASRKAINRDEQYF
15	.	TRBV5-6	.	TRBJ2-3	TGTGCCAGCAGCCAGGACCAAACGGGCACAGATACGCAGTATTTT	CASSQDQTGTDTQYF
16	TRBD2	TRBV5-1	once	TRBJ2-3	TGCGCCAGCAGCCTGGGACTAGCGGGAGGTCCAGATACGCAGTATTTT	CASSLGLAGGPDTQYF
16	.	TRBV18	.	TRBJ1-5	TGTGCCAGCTCGGCGACATTGGGGGCTAGCAATCAGCCCCAGCATTTT	CASSATLGASNQPQHF
14	TRBD2	TRBV5-1	.	TRBJ2-1	TGCGCCAGCAGCCACGGCGGGGAGGGCAATGAGCAGTTCTTC	CASSHGGEGNEQFF
17	TRBD2	TRBV28	.	TRBJ2-7	TGTGCCAGCAGTACATCCGGGACTAGCGGGATAACGGACGAGCAGTACTTC	CASSTSGTSGITDEQYF
13	TRBD1	TRBV28	.	TRBJ1-2	TGTGCCAGCACCCTGGACAGGGTGGGCGGCTACACCTTC	CASTLDRVGGYTF
15	.	TRBV18	.	TRBJ2-5	TGTGCCAGCTCACCACCATCACCCAGCCAAGAGACCCAGTACTTC	CASSPPSPSQETQYF
11	.	TRBV6-5	.	TRBJ2-3	TGTGCCAGCCTAGCGACTGGTACGCAGTATTTT	CASLATGTQYF
19	.	TRBV4-3	.	TRBJ1-3	TGCGCCAGCAGCCAAGAATACGGGGGCGCCTCCAGCTCTGGAAACACCATATATTTT	CASSQEYGGASSSGNTIYF
15	.	TRBV28	.	TRBJ1-2	TGTGCCAGCAGTTTGTGGGGTAGAGATAACTATGGCTACACCTTC	CASSLWGRDNYGYTF
13	.	TRBV10-3	once	TRBJ1-2	TGTGCCATCAGTGAAGCCAGCGCCGATCGCTACACCTTC	CAISEASADRYTF
16	.	TRBV29-1	.	TRBJ2-7	TGCAGCGTAGTGGCCAGGGCAGGGACTGCAGCCTACGAGCAGTACTTC	CSVVARAGTAAYEQYF
15	.	TRBV5-6	.	TRBJ2-6	TGTGCCAGCAGCTTTAAATCCCCCGGGGCCAACGTCCTGACTTTC	CASSFKSPGANVLTF
13	TRBD2	TRBV28	.	TRBJ2-5	TGTGCCAGCATGTGGCGGGAGGTAGAGACCCAGTACTTC	CASMWREVETQYF
10	.	TRBV6-1	.	TRBJ1-1	TGTGCCAGTGACCACAATGAAGCTTTCTTT	CASDHNEAFF
14	TRBD2	TRBV19	.	TRBJ2-1	TGTGCCAGTAGTCCCTGGACTAGCAGGAATGAGCAGTTCTTC	CASSPWTSRNEQFF
14	.	TRBV9	once	TRBJ2-1	TGTGCCAGCAGCGTAGAGGGACTGAGCGATGAGCAGTTCTTC	CASSVEGLSDEQFF
10	.	TRBV7-9	.	TRBJ1-1	TGTGCCAGCAGCTTATTGGAAGCTTTCTTT	CASSLLEAFF
16	TRBD2	TRBV5-4	.	TRBJ2-2	TGTGCCAGCAGCCTACCAGCGGGAGGGGTTACCGGGGAGCTGTTTTTT	CASSLPAGGVTGELFF
14	TRBD1	TRBV6-4	.	TRBJ2-7	TGTGCCAGCAGCCTTGGGACAGGGACCTACGAGCAGTACTTC	CASSLGTGTYEQYF
15	TRBD1	TRBV6-6	.	TRBJ2-5	TGTGCCAGCAGCACAGGGGTGAGGGTCCAAGAGACCCAGTACTTC	CASSTGVRVQETQYF
18	TRBD1	TRBV10-1	.	TRBJ1-1	TGCGCCAGCAGTGAGTCCCCCGGACAGGGGAGAATGAACACTGAAGCTTTCTTT	CASSESPGQGRMNTEAFF
15	TRBD1	TRBV9	.	TRBJ2-7	TGTGCCAGCAGCGTCGGACAGGCGAGGGCCTACGAGCAGTACTTC	CASSVGQARAYEQYF
17	TRBD2	TRBV13	.	TRBJ2-7	TGTGCCAGCAGCTTAGGGGGACTAGCGGGATTGGGCGACGAGCAGTACTTC	CASSLGGLAGLGDEQYF
16	TRBD1	TRBV9	.	TRBJ1-5	TGTGCCAGCAGCTCAGGGACAGCGGGGGGCAATCAGCCCCAGCATTTT	CASSSGTAGGNQPQHF
17	.	TRBV7-3	.	TRBJ2-2	TGTGCCAGCAGCTCCGGAGGGGGAGGGCTGGTGTCCGGGGAGCTGTTTTTT	CASSSGGGGLVSGELFF
14	.	TRBV7-9	.	TRBJ2-3	TGTGCCAGCACCTTAGTGACGTACACAGATACGCAGTATTTT	CASTLVTYTDTQYF
15	.	TRBV9	.	TRBJ1-4	TGTGCCAGCAGCGTAGCCCACCTGAGGAATGAAAAACTGTTTTTT	CASSVAHLRNEKLFF
15	.	TRBV5-1	.	TRBJ1-1	TGCGCCAGCAGCTTGGACGGGCGACAGAACACTGAAGCTTTCTTT	CASSLDGRQNTEAFF
14	TRBD1	TRBV5-4	.	TRBJ1-1	TGTGCCAGCAGCCGCGAGGGGGCGCCCACTGAAGCTTTCTTT	CASSREGAPTEAFF
15	TRBD1	TRBV14	.	TRBJ1-4	TGTGCCAGCAGCCAACCGGGACAGGGCTACGAAAAACTGTTTTTT	CASSQPGQGYEKLFF
12	.	TRBV29-1	.	TRBJ1-2	TGCAGCGCCAAACAGGGACCCTATGGCTACACCTTC	CSAKQGPYGYTF
14	.	TRBV6-5	.	TRBJ2-5	TGTGCCAGCAGTTACTCCAGGGGAGAAGAGACCCAGTACTTC	CASSYSRGEETQYF
13	TRBD1	TRBV19	.	TRBJ1-2	TGTGCCAGTAGTAGACAGGGTCTCTCTGGCTACACCTTC	CASSRQGLSGYTF
18	TRBD2	TRBV27	.	TRBJ2-7	TGTGCCAGCAGTCCACAGAGTGCTAGCGGGAGCTCCTTTGACGAGCAGTACTTC	CASSPQSASGSSFDEQYF
14	TRBD1	TRBV19	.	TRBJ2-7	TGTGCCAGTAGCCAACGGGACAGGGCAGGGGAGCAGTACTTC	CASSQRDRAGEQYF
16	TRBD1	TRBV7-9	.	TRBJ2-3	TGTGCCAGCAGCTTATTGCGAGACAGGGATCTAGATACGCAGTATTTT	CASSLLRDRDLDTQYF
12	.	TRBV6-5	.	TRBJ2-7	TGTGCCACTCAGGGGAAACCCTACGAGCAGTACTTC	CATQGKPYEQYF
15	.	TRBV5-1	.	TRBJ2-1	TGCGCCAGCAGCACTCTACTCCCTAGGAACAATGAGCAGTTCTTC	CASSTLLPRNNEQFF
13	.	TRBV5-1	.	TRBJ2-3	TGCGCCAGCAGCTCCAGTAGCACAGATACGCAGTATTTT	CASSSSSTDTQYF
17	TRBD1	TRBV5-8	.	TRBJ1-5	TGTGCCAGCAGCCGATACTTAGGACAGGGTAAAGATCAGCCCCAGCATTTT	CASSRYLGQGKDQPQHF
16	TRBD2	TRBV10-3	.	TRBJ2-3	TGTGCCATCAGTGAGACCCTAGCGGCTAGCACAGATACGCAGTATTTT	CAISETLAASTDTQYF
15	.	TRBV2	.	TRBJ1-4	TGTGCCAGCAGTTTCCCCGTCGCAACTAATGAAAAACTGTTTTTT	CASSFPVATNEKLFF
16	TRBD2	TRBV5-1	.	TRBJ2-1	TGCGCCAGCAGCTTCTTAGCGGGAAGCTCCTACAATGAGCAGTTCTTC	CASSFLAGSSYNEQFF
15	TRBD2	TRBV12-5	.	TRBJ2-1	TGTGCTAGTGCCCCCAGAGCGGGATATAACAATGAGCAGTTCTTC	CASAPRAGYNNEQFF
15	TRBD1	TRBV10-3	.	TRBJ2-7	TGTGCCATTTTAGTCCGGGACAGGGGGCTCTACGAGCAGTACTTC	CAILVRDRGLYEQYF